The rows below give T cell receptor beta chains drawn from one sample of a study of cytomegalovirus exposure and HLA in healthy donors. Assay: immunoSEQ multiplex PCR; the TCRdb copy retains only in-frame clones and omits some. The sample records under 200,000 clones, 75% to 90% being singletons. The specimen sequenced was PBMCs. The receptors originated from a man in his forties in good health and CMV-seropositive. CDR3s include the opening cysteine and the closing phenylalanine or tryptophan. The D gene is left open where the match is weak. Size is omitted from some rows. Given values are once, few, many or a class for expanded clones.

cdr3_nt: TGTGCCAGCTCACCCCAGGGTAGGGATGATGAGCAGTTCTTC
cdr3_aa: CASSPQGRDDEQFF
d_call: .
v_call: TRBV18
j_call: TRBJ2-1
clone_size: .

cdr3_nt: TGTGCCAGCAGCTTAGTACAGGGGGGCTACACCTTC
cdr3_aa: CASSLVQGGYTF
d_call: TRBD1
v_call: TRBV7-9
j_call: TRBJ1-2
clone_size: .

cdr3_nt: TGTGCCAGCAGTGAAGGTCAGGGCGGCTCCTACGAGCAGTACTTC
cdr3_aa: CASSEGQGGSYEQYF
d_call: .
v_call: TRBV6-1
j_call: TRBJ2-7
clone_size: .

cdr3_nt: TGTGCCAGCAGCTTGTCTAGCGGATACAATGAGCAGTTCTTC
cdr3_aa: CASSLSSGYNEQFF
d_call: TRBD2
v_call: TRBV7-3
j_call: TRBJ2-1
clone_size: .

cdr3_nt: TGTGCCAGCAGCTTTACAGGGGCGAACACTGAAGCTTTCTTT
cdr3_aa: CASSFTGANTEAFF
d_call: TRBD1
v_call: TRBV5-6
j_call: TRBJ1-1
clone_size: .

cdr3_nt: TGCGCCAGCGGGGGCGATGTAAGGGATTGGGATACGCAGTATTTT
cdr3_aa: CASGGDVRDWDTQYF
d_call: .
v_call: TRBV10-2
j_call: TRBJ2-3
clone_size: once

cdr3_nt: TGCGCCAGCAGCTTGGGGGGGAGGGTGGATGAAAAACTGTTTTTT
cdr3_aa: CASSLGGRVDEKLFF
d_call: .
v_call: TRBV5-1
j_call: TRBJ1-4
clone_size: .

cdr3_nt: TGTGCCAGTAGTATCGGGACAGGGCCTACGTATACGCAGTATTTT
cdr3_aa: CASSIGTGPTYTQYF
d_call: TRBD1
v_call: TRBV19
j_call: TRBJ2-3
clone_size: .

cdr3_nt: TGTGCCAGCAGAAAAAATGGGGGCGGCTACACCTTC
cdr3_aa: CASRKNGGGYTF
d_call: .
v_call: TRBV7-3
j_call: TRBJ1-2
clone_size: .

cdr3_nt: TGTGCCAGCAGCCATGGGAGGGGGGACAGGGATGCCTACGAGCAGTACTTC
cdr3_aa: CASSHGRGDRDAYEQYF
d_call: TRBD1
v_call: TRBV7-8
j_call: TRBJ2-7
clone_size: .